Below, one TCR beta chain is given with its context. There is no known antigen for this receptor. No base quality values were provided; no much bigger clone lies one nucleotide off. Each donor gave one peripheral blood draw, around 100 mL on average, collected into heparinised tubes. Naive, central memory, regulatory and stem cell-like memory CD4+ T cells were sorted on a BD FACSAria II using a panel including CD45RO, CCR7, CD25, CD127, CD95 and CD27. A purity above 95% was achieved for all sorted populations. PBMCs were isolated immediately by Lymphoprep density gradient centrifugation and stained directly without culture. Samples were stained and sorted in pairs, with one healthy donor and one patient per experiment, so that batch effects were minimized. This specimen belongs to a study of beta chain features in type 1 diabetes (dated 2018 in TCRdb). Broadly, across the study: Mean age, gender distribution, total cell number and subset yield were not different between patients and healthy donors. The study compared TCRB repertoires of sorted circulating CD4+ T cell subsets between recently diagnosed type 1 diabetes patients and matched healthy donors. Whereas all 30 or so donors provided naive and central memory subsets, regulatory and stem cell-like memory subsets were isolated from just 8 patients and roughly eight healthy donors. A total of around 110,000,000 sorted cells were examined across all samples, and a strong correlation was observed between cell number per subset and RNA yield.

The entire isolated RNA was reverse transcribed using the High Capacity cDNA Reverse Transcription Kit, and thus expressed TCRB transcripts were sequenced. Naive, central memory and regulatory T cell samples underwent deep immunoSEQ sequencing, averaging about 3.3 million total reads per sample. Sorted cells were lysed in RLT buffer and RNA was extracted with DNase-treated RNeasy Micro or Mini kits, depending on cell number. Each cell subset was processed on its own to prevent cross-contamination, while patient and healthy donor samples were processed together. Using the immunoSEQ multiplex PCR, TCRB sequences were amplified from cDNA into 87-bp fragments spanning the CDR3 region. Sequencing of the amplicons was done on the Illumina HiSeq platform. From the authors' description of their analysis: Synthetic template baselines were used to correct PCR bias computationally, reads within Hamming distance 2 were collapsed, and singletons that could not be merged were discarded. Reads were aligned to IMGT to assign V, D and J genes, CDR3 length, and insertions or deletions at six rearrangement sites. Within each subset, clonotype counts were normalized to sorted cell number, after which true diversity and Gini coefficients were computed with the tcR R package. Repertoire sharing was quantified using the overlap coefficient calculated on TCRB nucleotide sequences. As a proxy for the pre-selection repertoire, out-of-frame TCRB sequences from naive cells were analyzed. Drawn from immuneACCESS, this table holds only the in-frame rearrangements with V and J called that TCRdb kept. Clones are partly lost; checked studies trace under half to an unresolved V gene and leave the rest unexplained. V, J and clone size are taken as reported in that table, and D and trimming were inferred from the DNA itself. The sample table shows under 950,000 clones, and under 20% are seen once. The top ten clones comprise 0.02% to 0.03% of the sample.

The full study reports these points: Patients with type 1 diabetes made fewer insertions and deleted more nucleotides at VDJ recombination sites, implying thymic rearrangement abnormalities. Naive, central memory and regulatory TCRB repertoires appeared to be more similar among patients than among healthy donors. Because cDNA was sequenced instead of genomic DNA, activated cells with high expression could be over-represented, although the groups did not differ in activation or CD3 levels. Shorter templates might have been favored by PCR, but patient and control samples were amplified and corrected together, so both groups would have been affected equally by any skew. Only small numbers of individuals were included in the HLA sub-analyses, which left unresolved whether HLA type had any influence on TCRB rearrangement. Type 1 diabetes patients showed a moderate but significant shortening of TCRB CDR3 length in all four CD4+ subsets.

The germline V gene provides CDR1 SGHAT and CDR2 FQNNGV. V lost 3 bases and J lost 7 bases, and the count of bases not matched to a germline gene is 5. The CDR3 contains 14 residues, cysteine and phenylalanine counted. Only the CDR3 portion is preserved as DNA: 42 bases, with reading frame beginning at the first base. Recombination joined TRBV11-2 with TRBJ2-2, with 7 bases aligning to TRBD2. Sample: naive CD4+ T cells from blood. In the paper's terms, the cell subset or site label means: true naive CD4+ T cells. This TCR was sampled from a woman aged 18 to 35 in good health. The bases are TGTGCCAGCAGCTTGGCGGGAGCGGTCGGGGAGCTGTTTTTT. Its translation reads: CASSLAGAVGELFF. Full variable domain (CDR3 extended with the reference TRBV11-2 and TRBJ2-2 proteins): EAGVAQSPRYKIIEKRQSVAFWCNPISGHATLYWYQQILGQGPKLLIQFQNNGVVDDSQLPKDRFSAERLKGVDSTLKIQPAKLEDSAVYLCASSLAGAVGELFFGEGSRLTVL.